These 9 T cell receptor beta chains were sequenced from one sample in a study of response to subunit inactivated influenza vaccine. Via MiXCR, TCRdb re-called the RT-PCR reads, giving one row per CDR3 protein. The sample has approximately 570,000 distinct CDR3 sequences; roughly 8.2% are singletons. The source was PBMCs from blood, collected 23 to 25 months after vaccination. These receptors all come from a man in his fifties or sixties who received an inactivated influenza vaccine.

This chain connects TRBV9 to TRBJ2-7, with 8 nucleotides matching TRBD2. Trimming removed 4 bases from V and 3 bases from J; junction bases left unmatched: 6. The CDR3 contains 14 residues. Germline CDR1 reads SGDLS; CDR2 reads YYNGEE. CDR3 DNA sequence: TGTGCCAGCAGCACGGGGCGGGGGGACTACGAGCAGTACTTC. It is translated as CASSTGRGDYEQYF. Based on the CDR3 plus reference TRBV9 and TRBJ2-7, the full variable domain is DSGVTQTPKHLITATGQRVTLRCSPRSGDLSVYWYQQSLDQGLQFLIQYYNGEERAKGNILERFSAQQFPDLHSELNLSSLELGDSALYFCASSTGRGDYEQYFGPGTRLTVT.

In this sample, this clonotype turned up many times. The rearrangement uses TRBV10-3 and TRBJ2-3; either TRBD1 or TRBD2 may supply D (6 bases each). This CDR3 comprises 13 residues. Trimming left V 10 bases short and J 1 base short, with 12 bases between. CDR1 and CDR2 (germline): ENHRY, SYGVKD. The CDR3 bases are TGTGCCACGCGGGACACCCGCACAGATACGCAGTATTTT. Translation: CATRDTRTDTQYF.

This clonotype has just a few counts. This chain joins TRBV20-1 and TRBJ1-1; no definite D call. Germline assignment: CDR1 DFQATT and CDR2 SNEGSKA (reference sequence). Trimming took 6 bases from V and 3 from J, leaving 11 bases between them. The CDR3 runs 12 residues. The CDR3 region is CSALGTYTEAFF. The CDR3 coding sequence is TGCAGTGCCCTCGGAACCTACACTGAAGCTTTCTTT.

The chain employs TRBV7-2 and TRBJ2-5; D ambiguous. The germline V and J ends were trimmed by 5 bases and 2 bases, with 15 bases remaining between them. The germline V gene has CDR1 SGHTA and CDR2 FQGNSA. The CDR3 spans 15 residues. Here the CDR3 reads CASSRGDLRQETQYF. In DNA, the CDR3 is TGTGCCAGCAGCCGAGGAGACTTGCGTCAAGAGACCCAGTACTTC.

This clonotype was observed many times. The CDR3 loop reads CASSDPGLAVLLRRDTQYF. In DNA form, the CDR3 reads TGTGCCAGCAGTGACCCGGGACTAGCGGTTCTCCTACGACGAGATACGCAGTATTTT. The gene calls are TRBV2 and TRBJ2-3; TRBD2 matches 11 bases. Germline V gives CDR1 SNHLY, CDR2 FYNNEI. This CDR3 is built from 19 residues. Trimming cost V 3 bases and J 5 bases; bases outside gene matches: 16.

The V gene is TRBV29-1, the J gene TRBJ1-1; D call uncertain. The germline V gene encodes CDR1 SQVTM and CDR2 ANQGSEA. V was cut by 6 bases and J by 3 bases, with 14 bases left in between. The CDR3 has 13 residues. Here the CDR3 DNA reads TGCAGCGTCAAAGGTGGTTTTTACACTGAAGCTTTCTTT. It specifies CSVKGGFYTEAFF.

This sequence joins TRBV9 and TRBJ2-3; D may be TRBD2 (6 bases). CDR3 length: 15 amino acids. Germline CDR1 is SGDLS and CDR2 is YYNGEE. V lost 4 bases and J 3 bases, leaving 15 bases between the germline ends. The CDR3 region has the DNA TGTGCCAGCAGCCCTGTAGCAGGGAGGACAGATACGCAGTATTTT. The encoded protein is CASSPVAGRTDTQYF.

The chain links TRBV5-1 to TRBJ2-2; D is perhaps TRBD2 (5 bases). CDR3 length: 15 residues. Germline CDR1 reads SGHRS; CDR2 reads YFSETQ. V was shortened by 4 bases and J by 2 bases, with 12 bases between the two germline ends. CDR3 sequence reads: CASSMAGINTGELFF. CDR3 bases: TGCGCCAGCAGCATGGCCGGGATTAACACCGGGGAGCTGTTTTTT. The variable domain in full, with the rest retrieved from reference TRBV5-1 and TRBJ2-2, is KAGVTQTPRYLIKTRGQQVTLSCSPISGHRSVSWYQQTPGQGLQFLFEYFSETQRNKGNFPGRFSGRQFSNSRSEMNVSTLELGDSALYLCASSMAGINTGELFFGEGSRLTVL.

The J gene is TRBJ2-1, the V gene TRBV20-1; D is ambiguous. The ends were cut back, 3 bases at V and 4 bases at J, with 13 bases in the middle. The germline gives CDR1 DFQATT, CDR2 SNEGSKA (reference sequence). This CDR3 has 14 amino acids. CDR3 sequence: CSASVLAGYNEQFF. DNA for the CDR3: TGCAGTGCTAGCGTGTTAGCAGGTTACAATGAGCAGTTCTTC.